This T cell receptor beta chain was captured by sequencing in a study of cytomegalovirus exposure and HLA in healthy donors. Study-wide background: Most genotyped donors, around four fifths of around 370, had Caucasian-associated genetic ancestry.

Overall study results and limits: The likely explanation for a cluster of highly shared sequence variants was sequencing artifact. Some V segments, TRBV6-2 and TRBV6-3 among them, were indistinguishable and were therefore excluded.

This CDR3 region has 12 residues. Germline V gene lookup returns CDR1 SQVTM and CDR2 ANQGSEA. Unmatched junction bases numbered 1, after V lost 5 bases and J lost 0 bases. The table lists this clone with a count of one. What it binds is not known. Both 60 Vbeta primers and 13 Jbeta primers went into the PCR. Data came from immunoSEQ multiplex PCR; TCRdb stores just in-frame clones and leaves some out. The sample holds around 170,000 clones, about 72% seen once. Material for sequencing was PBMCs. This receptor was identified in a girl aged 5-17 years in good health and CMV-seronegative. The V gene is TRBV29-1, the J gene TRBJ2-7; 7 bases agree with TRBD1. Written as DNA, the CDR3 is TGCAGCGTTCGGGACAGCTCCTACGAGCAGTACTTC. This translates into CSVRDSSYEQYF.